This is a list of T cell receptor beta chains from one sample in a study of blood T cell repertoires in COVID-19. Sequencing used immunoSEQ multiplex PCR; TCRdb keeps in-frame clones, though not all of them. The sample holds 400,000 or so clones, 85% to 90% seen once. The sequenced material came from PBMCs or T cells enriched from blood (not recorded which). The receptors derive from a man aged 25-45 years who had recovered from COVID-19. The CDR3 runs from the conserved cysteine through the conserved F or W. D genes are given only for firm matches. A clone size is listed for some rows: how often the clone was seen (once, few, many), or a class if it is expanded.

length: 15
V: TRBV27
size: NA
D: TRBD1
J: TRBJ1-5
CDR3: CASSPGTGYNQPQHF

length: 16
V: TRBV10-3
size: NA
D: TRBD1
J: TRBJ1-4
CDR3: CAISESMGQGTEKLFF

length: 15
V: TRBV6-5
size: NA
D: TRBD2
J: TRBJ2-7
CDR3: CASTTSAIASYEQYF

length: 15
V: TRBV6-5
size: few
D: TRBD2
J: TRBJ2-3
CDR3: CASSRAGGEADTQYF

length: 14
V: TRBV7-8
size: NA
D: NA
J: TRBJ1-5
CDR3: CASSSQQEGQPQHF

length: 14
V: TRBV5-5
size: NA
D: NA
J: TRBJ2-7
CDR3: CASSLAGLPYEQYF

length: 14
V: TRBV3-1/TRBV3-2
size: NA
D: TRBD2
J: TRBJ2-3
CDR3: CATGTSGSTDTQYF

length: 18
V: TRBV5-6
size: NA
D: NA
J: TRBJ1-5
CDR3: CASSAGGVGSASNQPQHF

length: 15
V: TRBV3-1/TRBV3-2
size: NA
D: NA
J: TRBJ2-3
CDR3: CASSQLTGTRDTQYF

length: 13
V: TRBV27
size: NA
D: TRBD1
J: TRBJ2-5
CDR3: CASSPGQQETQYF

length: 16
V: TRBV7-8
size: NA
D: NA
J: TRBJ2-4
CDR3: CASSSSDILAKNIQYF

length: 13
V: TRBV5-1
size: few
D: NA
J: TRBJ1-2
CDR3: CASSFGGVDGYTF

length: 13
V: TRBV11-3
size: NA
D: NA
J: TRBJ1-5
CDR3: CASSTRPHQPQHF

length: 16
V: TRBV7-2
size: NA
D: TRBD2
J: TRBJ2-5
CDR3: CASSLFASGSQETQYF

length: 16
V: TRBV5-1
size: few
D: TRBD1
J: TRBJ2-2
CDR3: CASSPTGTEYTGELFF

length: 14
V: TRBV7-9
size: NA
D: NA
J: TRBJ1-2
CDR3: CASSLSGGSDGYTF

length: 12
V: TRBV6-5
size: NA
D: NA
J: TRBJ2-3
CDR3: CASSYGRGTQYF